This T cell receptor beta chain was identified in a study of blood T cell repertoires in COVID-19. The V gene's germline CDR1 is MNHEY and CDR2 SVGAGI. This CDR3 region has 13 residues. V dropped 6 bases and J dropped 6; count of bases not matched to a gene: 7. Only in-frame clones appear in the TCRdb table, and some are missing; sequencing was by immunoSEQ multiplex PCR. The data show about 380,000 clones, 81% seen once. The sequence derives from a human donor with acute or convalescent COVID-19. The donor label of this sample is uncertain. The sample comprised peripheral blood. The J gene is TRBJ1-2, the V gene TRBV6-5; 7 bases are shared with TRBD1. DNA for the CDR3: TGTGCCAGCAGAGGACAGGACTACCATGGCTACACCTTC. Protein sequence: CASRGQDYHGYTF.